These 14 T cell receptor beta chains were sequenced from one sample in a study of blood T cell repertoires in COVID-19. Method: immunoSEQ multiplex PCR; TCRdb's copy keeps in-frame clones and lacks some. Of about 95,000 clones in the sample, roughly 90% were seen once. Sequencing was carried out using peripheral blood. These receptors all stem from a man over 45 with COVID-19, enrolled during active disease.

The CDR3 DNA reads as TGTGCCAGCAGTTTTAAGGAGACCGGGGAGCTGTTTTTT. Protein: CASSFKETGELFF. V usage is TRBV27 and J usage is TRBJ2-2; D call uncertain. Trimming removed 3 bases from V and 5 bases from J, with 7 bases in between. The germline CDR1 and CDR2 sequences are MNHEY and SMNVEV (reference sequence). This CDR3 has 13 residues.

The rearrangement joins TRBV18 to TRBJ2-1; TRBD2 agrees at 11 bases. There are 17 residues in the CDR3. Trimming cost V 2 bases and J 0 bases; bases outside gene matches: 3. The germline V gene has CDR1 KGHSH and CDR2 LQKENI. CDR3 bases: TGTGCCAGCTCACCAGCTAGCGGGGGGACCTCCTACAATGAGCAGTTCTTC. Its protein is CASSPASGGTSYNEQFF.

The chain recombines TRBV29-1 with TRBJ2-7; D is undetermined. The CDR3 is 12 residues long. Trimming took 5 bases from V and 5 from J, leaving 13 bases between them. Germline values: CDR1 SQVTM, CDR2 ANQGSEA. The CDR3 region has the DNA TGCAGCGTTTTGCCCCCGGGTAACGAGCAGTACTTC. This codes for CSVLPPGNEQYF.

The CDR3 DNA is TGCGCCAGCAGCTCAGGACAGGGCAGGCCCCCAGATACGCAGTATTTT. The encoded protein is CASSSGQGRPPDTQYF. This chain links TRBV5-1 with TRBJ2-3; the match to TRBD1 covers 8 bases. CDR1 SGHRS and CDR2 YFSETQ come from the germline V gene. This CDR3 spans 16 amino acids. V gave up 3 bases and J gave up 4 bases; unmatched junction bases: 10. Full variable domain (remainder filled in from reference TRBV5-1 and TRBJ2-3): KAGVTQTPRYLIKTRGQQVTLSCSPISGHRSVSWYQQTPGQGLQFLFEYFSETQRNKGNFPGRFSGRQFSNSRSEMNVSTLELGDSALYLCASSSGQGRPPDTQYFGPGTRLTVL.

The rearrangement joins TRBV28 to TRBJ1-2; 7 positions agree with TRBD1. With 6 bases clipped from V and 0 bases from J, the junction kept 7 bases outside the gene matches. From germline, CDR1 is MDHEN and CDR2 SYDVKM. This CDR3 has 15 amino acids. CDR3 sequence: CASSTGANTNYGYTF. In DNA, the CDR3 is TGTGCCAGCAGCACAGGGGCCAACACTAACTATGGCTACACCTTC.

This clone was observed a few times. J is TRBJ2-6 and V is TRBV5-5; D not resolved. The CDR3 spans 16 residues. V gave up 7 bases and J gave up 13 bases, with 27 bases separating them. The germline CDR1 and CDR2 sequences are SGHKS and YYEKEE (reference sequence). DNA of the CDR3: TGTGCCAGCCTGCAAAATGTCTCGCACAAAGTCGGGGTCCTGACTTTC. Amino acid sequence: CASLQNVSHKVGVLTF. Drawing the rest from reference TRBV5-5 and TRBJ2-6, the complete variable domain is DAGVTQSPTHLIKTRGQQVTLRCSPISGHKSVSWYQQVLGQGPQFIFQYYEKEERGRGNFPDRFSARQFPNYSSELNVNALLLGDSALYLCASLQNVSHKVGVLTFGAGSRLTVL.

This chain joins TRBV5-4 and TRBJ1-1; no clear D gene. V lost 0 bases and J lost 7, with 10 bases in between. This CDR3 region has 13 residues. Germline CDR1 and CDR2: SGHNT and YYREEE (reference sequence). The CDR3 bases are TGTGCCAGCAGCTTGGCCGCGCGCGGTGAAGCTTTCTTT. Translated: CASSLAARGEAFF.

This chain uses TRBV25-1 with TRBJ2-7, with D maybe TRBD1 (6 bases). CDR1 MGHDK and CDR2 SYGVNS come from the germline V gene. The CDR3 length is 13 residues. The V end lost 6 bases, the J end lost 0 bases, and 9 bases lay between the germline ends. CDR3 sequence reads: CASRGDISYEQYF. In DNA, the CDR3 is TGTGCCAGCAGGGGGGACATCTCCTACGAGCAGTACTTC.

For this clone: The junction does not match germline at one end; this may be a read error. For the CDR3, the DNA is TGTGCCAGCAGCCCCGGACTAGCGGGGGAAGATTTT. Protein product: CASSPGLAGEDF. The gene calls are TRBV7-9 and TRBJ2-3, with 13 bases that match TRBD2. In germline, CDR1 is SEHNR, CDR2 FQNEAQ (reference sequence). The CDR3 runs to 12 residues.

V gene TRBV6-1 combines with J gene TRBJ1-1; the match to TRBD1 covers 8 bases. Per germline, CDR1 MNHNS and CDR2 SASEGT. J lost 7 bases, V lost 3 bases, and 7 bases had no gene match. The CDR3 length is 14 residues. The CDR3 here is CASSETGVTIEAFF. The CDR3 coding sequence is TGTGCCAGCAGTGAGACAGGGGTGACCATTGAAGCTTTCTTT.

V is TRBV6-5 and J is TRBJ1-5; TRBD1 might be the D (5 bases). Deletions cut 6 bases from V and 0 bases from J, with 9 bases between. The CDR3 has 14 residues. Germline V gene data show CDR1 as MNHEY and CDR2 as SVGAGI. The CDR3 reads CASSETDSNQPQHF. The CDR3 DNA follows: TGTGCCAGCAGCGAGACAGATAGCAATCAGCCCCAGCATTTT.

This chain uses TRBV7-6 with TRBJ2-2, with D perhaps matching TRBD1 (5 bases). Germline V CDR1 and CDR2: SGHVS, FNYEAQ. V gave up 1 base and J gave up 0 bases, with 9 bases separating them. The length of the CDR3 is 16 residues. CDR3 protein: CASSLDQGANTGELFF. In DNA form, the CDR3 reads TGTGCCAGCAGCTTAGATCAGGGCGCGAACACCGGGGAGCTGTTTTTT.

This clone has a single count. This chain joins TRBV19 and TRBJ2-6, with D possibly matching TRBD2 (7 bases). The CDR3 spans 15 residues. Trimming pared 6 bases from V and 2 bases from J, leaving 11 bases between. Germline V lookup: CDR1 LNHDA, CDR2 SQIVND (reference sequence). For the CDR3, the DNA is TGTGCCAGTAGCCAAGGGGGGGCTGGGGCCAACGTCCTGACTTTC. This sequence encodes CASSQGGAGANVLTF. The full variable domain, with the rest looked up from reference TRBV19 and TRBJ2-6, is DGGITQSPKYLFRKEGQNVTLSCEQNLNHDAMYWYRQDPGQGLRLIYYSQIVNDFQKGDIAEGYSVSREKKESFPLTVTSAQKNPTAFYLCASSQGGAGANVLTFGAGSRLTVL.

The gene calls are TRBV28 and TRBJ1-2; 9 bases agree with TRBD1. The CDR3 loop spans 13 amino acids. Germline V gene sequence: CDR1 MDHEN, CDR2 SYDVKM. The ends lost 6 bases at V and 5 bases at J; junction bases unmatched: 4. The CDR3 sequence: CASRGQGNYGYTF. Written as DNA, the CDR3 is TGTGCCAGCAGGGGACAGGGAAATTATGGCTACACCTTC.